The 6 T cell receptor beta chains reported below all come from one sample, sequenced in a study of blood T cell repertoires in COVID-19. The protocol was immunoSEQ multiplex PCR, while the TCRdb copy is restricted to in-frame clones and leaves out a portion. The data hold roughly 330,000 clones, with about 83% observed a single time. Source material: peripheral blood. The receptors stem from a woman in her 50s with acute or convalescent COVID-19.

The chain carries TRBV7-2 and TRBJ1-4; D call uncertain. CDR1 SGHTA and CDR2 FQGNSA come from the germline V gene. The CDR3 is 14 amino acids. The V end lost 4 bases, the J end lost 1 base, and 7 bases lay between the germline ends. The CDR3 coding sequence is TGTGCCAGCAGCTACCGGGGAACTAATGAAAAACTGTTTTTT. The encoded protein is CASSYRGTNEKLFF.

This chain uses TRBV30 with TRBJ2-1; unclear D gene. Trimming took 0 bases from V and 10 from J, leaving 13 bases between them. Germline V gene data show CDR1 as GTSNPN and CDR2 as SVGIG (reference sequence). This CDR3 is 13 amino acids long. For the CDR3, the DNA is TGTGCCTGGAGTGTACAAGACGGAGCCGAGCAGTTCTTC. Its translation is CAWSVQDGAEQFF.

The chain couples TRBV4-1 to TRBJ2-3; D remains ambiguous. Trimming took 3 bases from V and 1 from J, leaving 11 bases between them. Germline assignment: CDR1 MGHRA and CDR2 YSYEKL. This CDR3 is 15 amino acids long. CDR3 protein: CASSQSTLRTDTQYF. As DNA, the CDR3 is TGCGCCAGCAGCCAGTCGACTCTTCGCACAGATACGCAGTATTTT.

The gene calls are TRBV5-4 and TRBJ2-2; the D gene is possibly TRBD1 (6 bases). CDR1 and CDR2 from the germline V gene are SGHNT and YYREEE (reference sequence). The CDR3 extends over 15 amino acids. The V and J ends lost 4 bases and 2 bases respectively, with 12 bases between them. The CDR3 loop reads CASSRKDSNTGELFF. CDR3 nucleotides: TGTGCCAGCAGCCGTAAGGACAGTAACACCGGGGAGCTGTTTTTT.

The V gene is TRBV2, the J gene TRBJ1-2; perhaps TRBD1 as D (6 bases). Trimming cost V 8 bases and J 4 bases, with 14 bases left between them. Looked up from germline, CDR1 is SNHLY and CDR2 is FYNNEI. The CDR3 contains 13 residues. The CDR3 DNA reads TGTGCCAGCGTGGCAGGGGTGGTCTATGGCTACACCTTC. Amino acid sequence: CASVAGVVYGYTF.

This clone was counted only a few times. This chain connects TRBV27 to TRBJ2-7, with D uncertain. The germline CDR1 and CDR2 sequences are MNHEY and SMNVEV (reference sequence). This CDR3 comprises 12 residues. Between the trimmed V and J ends, which lost 8 bases and 3 bases, there was a span of 11 bases. CDR3 DNA: TGTGCCAGCGGTCCCTGGCACTACGAGCAGTACTTC. Translated, it gives CASGPWHYEQYF.